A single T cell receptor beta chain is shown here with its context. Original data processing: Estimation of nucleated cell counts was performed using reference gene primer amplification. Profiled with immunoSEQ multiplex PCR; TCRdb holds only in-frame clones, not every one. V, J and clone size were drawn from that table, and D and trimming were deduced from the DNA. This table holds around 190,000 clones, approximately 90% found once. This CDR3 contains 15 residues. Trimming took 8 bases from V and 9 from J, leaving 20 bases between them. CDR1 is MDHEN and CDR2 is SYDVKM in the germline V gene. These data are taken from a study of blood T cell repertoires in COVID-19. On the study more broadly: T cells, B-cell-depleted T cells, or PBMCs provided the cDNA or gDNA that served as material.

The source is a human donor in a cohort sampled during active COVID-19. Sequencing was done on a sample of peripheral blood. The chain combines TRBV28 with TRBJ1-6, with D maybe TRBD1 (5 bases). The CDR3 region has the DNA TGTGCCAGCTATGGGGCAGGGCCCAAGAGTTCACCCCTCCACTTT. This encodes CASYGAGPKSSPLHF.